This T cell receptor (beta chain) was sequenced for a study of cytomegalovirus exposure and HLA in healthy donors (TCRdb year 2017). Regarding the research as a whole: According to an earlier analysis of 550 to 700 of the donors, some 180 million T cells yielded 90 million to 140 million unique TCR beta sequences and about 280 Gb of sequence data. Roughly 300 gigabases of sequencing data and tens of millions of unique TCR sequences were included in an early release covering several hundred HLA-typed donors. Among the roughly 390 genotyped donors, approximately 77% belonged to the genetic ancestry cluster associated with self-reported Caucasian donors. The study was designed to test whether signatures of past pathogen exposure could be identified by cataloging public T cell receptors. The study profiled the T cell repertoires of around 700 subjects by immunosequencing and related them to cytomegalovirus serostatus. In addition to the first cohort of about 650 subjects, a separate validation cohort of 120 different subjects was used. High-throughput TCR immunosequencing, statistical association of individual TCRs with disease status, and machine learning were combined to predict cytomegalovirus infection status. A later analysis re-analyzed previously published TCR beta repertoires from 666 donors and added high-resolution HLA genotyping to study TCR occurrence patterns. Rather than using new phenotypic data, the later analysis identified candidate immune exposures from TCR beta sequences and from how often those sequences occurred across donors. In an earlier analysis of 500 to 650 of the donors, high-throughput TCR beta sequencing was used to judge whether each TCR beta V gene segment behaved as functional or pseudogenic. Donor age, sex, ethnicity and CMV serostatus were compiled alongside the repertoire data. A later genetic analysis used genome-wide SNP genotypes for about 60% of the 666 donors, treating that subset as a discovery cohort. Every discovery cohort repertoire had been produced on one sequencing platform. Class I and class II HLA loci were covered by the typing at four-digit resolution. The number of donors typed differed by locus, with roughly 620-630 for A, B, C, DRB1 and DQB1, approximately 500 for DQA1, 606 for DPA1, and approximately 470 for DPB1. A handful of DR-DQ haplotypes were treated as single units for association and clustering because of strong linkage in the cohort. On average, 235,054 unique TCR beta nucleotide sequences were sequenced per donor among 350 to 400 genotyped donors of the cohort, with roughly 18% of those sequences being non-productive.

Libraries were made using the immunoSEQ multiplex PCR assay. The multiplex PCR relied on a mix of 60 forward primers for TCR Vbeta segments and 13 reverse primers for TCR Jbeta segments. A multiplex PCR assay on genomic DNA amplified the CDR3 region of rearranged TCR beta genes. On the Illumina HiSeq System, the amplified TCR beta libraries were sequenced as 87-base-pair reads. From the authors' description of their analysis: A later analysis counted about 80 million unique TCR beta chains across the 640 or so repertoires, and about 10 million of these chains were shared by at least two donors. A nearest-neighbor algorithm error-corrected the raw reads and collapsed the reads into unique sequences, merging closely related sequences to remove PCR and sequencing errors. Alignment of CDR3 sequences to IMGT reference sequences was used to assign V, D and J gene segments. Each retained sequence needed at least a six-nucleotide match to both a V gene segment and a J gene segment. Rearrangements were called productive when the CDR3 lacked stop codons and stayed in frame with V and J; all others were non-productive. CDR3 was defined according to IMGT convention as the region running from the second conserved V-encoded cysteine to the conserved J-encoded phenylalanine. In an earlier analysis of roughly 580 of the donors, sequences lacking an unambiguous match to a single V gene segment were excluded. In an earlier analysis of about 590 of the donors, a V segment was called functional when productive rearrangements were above 56.7%, and segregating when the standard deviation between donors exceeded 5%. A statistical classification framework was developed to diagnose cytomegalovirus status using the catalog of TCR beta chain sequences. V and J gene assignment, in a later analysis, came from comparing TCR nucleotide sequences with IMGT/GENE-DB human TR gene sequences. The TCRdist pipeline was used in a later analysis to assign CDR3 sequences and most-parsimonious VDJ recombination scenarios. A later analysis defined each TCR beta chain by its CDR3 amino acid sequence plus V-gene family, and excluded reads lacking a unique V-gene family. To address suspected cross-contamination and a sequencing artifact, a later analysis removed under 600 highly shared, low-generation-probability nucleotide sequences. In a later analysis, a clonal expansion index for each public chain was calculated from normalized within-repertoire ranks of inferred template counts. Generation probabilities in a later analysis came from a VDJ recombination model fitted to out-of-frame rearrangements, and those results were checked against IGoR. In a later analysis, TCR-TCR, TCR-HLA and TCR-CMV co-occurrence was scored with hypergeometric tests, and a repertoire-size bias correction was applied to TCR pairs. A later analysis estimated false discovery rates by permuting HLA or CMV assignments 20 times. In a later analysis, co-occurring TCRs were grouped using DBSCAN, with TCRdist sequence similarity added in when clustering inside HLA-allele-positive subsets. Repertoires with fewer than 30,000 or more than 120,000 public chains were left out of co-occurrence clustering, as were a handful of repertoires with anomalous nucleotide sharing. Sourced from immuneACCESS, this table was stored by TCRdb with only in-frame sequences that have V and J called. A share of the clones is absent; for the studies checked, an unresolved V gene accounts for under half, and the remainder has no known explanation. V, J and clone size are taken as reported in that table, and D and trimming were inferred from the DNA itself. The sample yields about 170,000 clones; 80% were counted once. The top ten constitute 2.3% of the sample.

What the study reported, not specific to this receptor: Compared with the 666-donor mean, donors in an Asian-associated ancestry cluster had fewer N-insertions in productive TCRs, according to a later genetic analysis. In vitro tests confirmed that a few of the cytomegalovirus-associated TCR beta chains recognize cytomegalovirus antigens. In a later analysis, 16,951 TCR beta sequences were associated with specific HLA alleles at a false discovery rate of 0.05. In a later analysis, HLA-associated TCR beta chains were found to be more clonally expanded and to have lower generation probabilities than equally common non-associated chains. The authors suggested that the approach could potentially be extended to other disease states and immunological phenotypes. The presence/absence analyses assumed that sequencing depth was roughly uniform across donors, and that assumption may not be true. Linkage disequilibrium might explain the correlated functional status among segregating V segments, but an unknown experimental factor could not be ruled out. Strong co-occurrence of HLA alleles, especially DR and DQ, made assigning TCR associations to individual alleles difficult. A later analysis found that TCR association rates varied across HLA loci, with DRB1 alleles showing the most associated TCRs and HLA-C alleles the fewest. In this cohort, only TCR beta chains were sequenced, and detectable features were limited by the absence of alpha or paired-chain data. Most TCR sequences were seen in very few donors, while some public TCRs were found in many individuals. In a later genetic analysis, a missense DCLRE1C variant was associated with V-gene and J-gene trimming of TCR beta chains, and the association was replicated in an independent cohort. CMV serostatus was the only immune exposure information available for the cohort. Most CMV-associated TCR beta chains appeared to be HLA-restricted in a later analysis, and the HLA associations seemed to be driven largely by CMV exposure. In the study, about 150 TCR beta chains were listed as associated with cytomegalovirus. In both the original and validation cohorts, the classifier was reported to diagnose cytomegalovirus status with high specificity and sensitivity. In a later analysis, several top co-occurrence clusters were reported to appear linked to parvovirus B19, influenza, CMV and Epstein-Barr virus. Because counts were too low, roughly 16 rarely observed V segments, including chromosome 9 orphons, were left out of the earlier analysis of some 600 of the donors. A further reported finding was that TCR beta sequences accurately predicted the HLA-A and HLA-B alleles for most subjects in the first cohort. Broadly in line with IMGT annotations, most TCR beta V segments showed up in productive rearrangements about 90% or about 30% of the time in an earlier analysis of some 590 of the donors. Because some donors lacked HLA typing at each locus, the association tests relied only on the typed subset. The sequencing pipeline was judged likely to have produced a cluster of highly shared sequence variants as a technical artifact.

About this clone itself: Its antigen remains undetermined. Base quality data are lacking; no much larger clone is found one base away.

The cohort comprised approximately 700 healthy bone marrow donors. Cohort members were all nominally healthy when sampled, although unrecorded immune exposures were likely present. The donor was CMV seronegative and was included in the group of a few hundred seronegative cohort members. A peripheral blood sample was collected from each donor, and TCR beta sequencing was performed on peripheral blood mononuclear cells. The Qiagen DNeasy Blood Extraction Kit was used to extract genomic DNA from the blood cell samples. Sequenced input: PBMCs. The sequence was obtained from a male donor in good health and CMV-seronegative.

The DNA is TGTGCCAGCAGCTACAGGGTCGAAGGTGGCTACACCTTC. It translates as CASSYRVEGGYTF. The chain is encoded by TRBV7-9 joined to TRBJ1-2; the D segment could be TRBD1, given 6 matching bases. The CDR3 spans 13 residues, from the cysteine through the phenylalanine. The DNA shown is the 39-base CDR3, in frame from base 1. V is reduced by 4 bases and J by 7 bases, leaving a spacing of 13 bases between them. The germline V gene (reference sequence) yields SEHNR for CDR1 and FQNEAQ for CDR2.